The 25 T cell receptor beta chains reported below all come from one sample, sequenced in a study of Graves' ophthalmopathy and Graves' hyperthyroidism. RNA transcripts were the source from which TCR beta CDR3 regions were amplified. The library came from an HTBI-primed first-round RT-PCR and a second-round multiplex PCR. TCRdb fed the multiplex PCR reads into MiXCR, producing one record per CDR3 protein. The top ten hold 35% to 55% of the sample, which has 650,000 to 900,000 distinct CDR3 sequences, roughly 40% seen once. The sample taken for sequencing was peripheral blood. The receptor set was obtained from an adult man with Graves' ophthalmopathy.

Worth noting for this clonotype: A read error may be the cause here, since a much bigger clone is one base away. The chain carries TRBV20-1 and TRBJ1-6; tentative D call: TRBD1 (5 bases). Trimming took off 3 bases at V and 9 bases at J, with 9 bases between the two ends. CDR1 and CDR2 from the germline V gene are DFQATT and SNEGSKA (reference sequence). This CDR3 region has 12 residues. CDR3 in amino acids: CSAREGSSPLHF. The DNA of the CDR3 is TGCAGTGCTAGGGAGGGGAGTTCACCCCTCCACTTT.

This clonotype has just one count. The chain carries TRBV15 and TRBJ2-7, with D perhaps matching TRBD1 (5 bases). Germline V gene data show CDR1 as LNHNV and CDR2 as YYDKDF (reference sequence). V lost 10 bases and J lost 4, with 17 bases in between. This CDR3 contains 13 residues. The CDR3 nucleotides read TGTGCCAGCAGTCCCCAGGACAAATACGAGCAGTACTTC. This encodes CASSPQDKYEQYF.

The chain is built from TRBV7-9 and TRBJ2-7; 7 bases align to TRBD2. The CDR3 is 17 amino acids. Per the germline V gene, CDR1 is SEHNR and CDR2 is FQNEAQ (reference sequence). V lost 5 bases to trimming and J lost 1 base; unmatched junction nucleotides: 14. The CDR3, as DNA: TGTGCCAGCAGCCAAGATGGCCAGCGGGAATGGTCCTACGAGCAGTACTTC. It yields the protein CASSQDGQREWSYEQYF.

This clonotype turned up a few times. The gene calls are TRBV9 and TRBJ1-2; D is undetermined. The CDR3 is made up of 14 amino acids. The V gene lost 1 base and the J gene lost 1 base, with 8 bases spanning the gap. Germline assignment: CDR1 SGDLS and CDR2 YYNGEE. The CDR3 nucleotides are TGTGCCAGCAGCGTACTTATTCTTAACTATGGCTACACCTTC. This encodes CASSVLILNYGYTF.

This clonotype was found many times. This chain joins TRBV10-3 and TRBJ2-5; tentative D call: TRBD2 (5 bases). V lost 6 bases and J lost 5, with 13 bases in between. Germline V gives CDR1 ENHRY, CDR2 SYGVKD. This CDR3 is 13 amino acids long. The CDR3, as DNA: TGTGCCATCAGCGAAATCCAGCGGGAGACCCAGTACTTC. Protein product: CAISEIQRETQYF.

This clonotype was picked up many times. The rearrangement links TRBV10-3 to TRBJ2-7; no definite D call. CDR1 and CDR2 from the germline V gene are ENHRY and SYGVKD. The germline V and J ends were trimmed by 0 bases and 2 bases, with 14 bases remaining between them. The CDR3 spans 16 residues. CDR3: CAISESQTRTTYEQYF. CDR3 coding DNA: TGTGCCATCAGTGAGTCTCAGACTCGAACCACCTACGAGCAGTACTTC.

As concerns this clonotype: A much larger clone lies a single base off, so this may be a read error. The CDR3 DNA sequence: TGTGCCAGCAGCTTAGGGACAGTAGGCTACGAGCAGTACTTC. This gives the protein CASSLGTVGYEQYF. The chain has TRBV7-2 and TRBJ2-7; D might be TRBD1 (6 bases). The CDR3 has 14 residues. V gave up 1 base and J gave up 3 bases, with 10 bases separating them. Per germline, CDR1 SGHTA and CDR2 FQGNSA.

This clonotype was seen a handful of times. The chain carries TRBV12-3 or TRBV12-4 and TRBJ1-1; 8 positions agree with TRBD1. The CDR3 totals 16 residues. V gave up 4 bases and J gave up 1 base; unmatched junction bases: 8. CDR3 nucleotides: TGTGCCAGCAGTTACATCCCAGGGGGCCCGAACACTGAAGCTTTCTTT. Protein sequence: CASSYIPGGPNTEAFF.

The V call is TRBV3-1, the J call TRBJ1-2; D is undetermined. The ends were cut back, 0 bases at V and 8 bases at J, with 16 bases in the middle. In germline, CDR1 is LGHDT, CDR2 YNNKEL (reference sequence). The CDR3 spans 15 residues. CDR3 in amino acids: CASSQDLTGSGGYTF. CDR3 bases: TGTGCCAGCAGCCAAGATCTAACGGGGTCCGGAGGCTACACCTTC.

This clonotype was observed many times. The CDR3 region has the DNA TGTGCCAGCAGTGATCCCCAGGGGTATATCTATGGCTACACCTTC. Translated, it gives CASSDPQGYIYGYTF. The rearrangement joins TRBV25-1 to TRBJ1-2; the D gene is possibly TRBD1 (6 bases). This CDR3 region has 15 residues. Germline V gene lookup returns CDR1 MGHDK and CDR2 SYGVNS. The V and J ends lost 3 bases and 4 bases respectively, with 15 bases between them.

This clonotype was detected many times. The V gene is TRBV2, the J gene TRBJ2-7; TRBD1 might be the D (6 bases). V was cut by 7 bases and J by 4 bases, with 8 bases left in between. This CDR3 is built from 11 residues. The germline V gene encodes CDR1 SNHLY and CDR2 FYNNEI. CDR3 sequence reads: CASTTGYEQYF. CDR3 in DNA: TGTGCCAGCACCACAGGGTACGAGCAGTACTTC.

This chain joins TRBV29-1 and TRBJ2-5; 9 bases agree with TRBD1. This CDR3 region has 13 residues. After removal of 0 bases from V and 5 bases from J, the junction contained 1 base not matched to a gene. The V gene's germline CDR1 is SQVTM and CDR2 ANQGSEA. In nucleotides, the CDR3 is TGCAGCGTTGAAGAGGGGACAGGGGAGACCCAGTACTTC. This codes for CSVEEGTGETQYF.

The genes are TRBV20-1 and TRBJ2-6, with D maybe TRBD1 (6 bases). The CDR3 extends over 16 amino acids. The germline V gene encodes CDR1 DFQATT and CDR2 SNEGSKA (reference sequence). Trimming took off 5 bases at V and 0 bases at J, with 14 bases between the two ends. CDR3 in amino acids: CSARTAYNSGANVLTF. CDR3 in DNA: TGCAGTGCTCGGACAGCATATAACTCTGGGGCCAACGTCCTGACTTTC.

Ten or more counts support this clonotype. V and J are TRBV11-2 and TRBJ2-7; no clear D gene. Germline V CDR1 and CDR2: SGHAT, FQNNGV. The CDR3 consists of 11 residues. V lost 4 bases and J 6 bases, leaving 7 bases between the germline ends. The CDR3 protein is CASSSLGEQYF. The CDR3 region has the DNA TGTGCCAGCAGCTCGCTGGGCGAGCAGTACTTC.

V and J are TRBV5-4 and TRBJ2-3; 13 nucleotides match TRBD2. With 4 bases clipped from V and 6 bases from J, the junction kept 5 bases outside the gene matches. The CDR3 runs 15 residues. In germline, CDR1 is SGHNT, CDR2 YYREEE (reference sequence). This CDR3 is CASSPGLAGEDTQYF. DNA of the CDR3: TGTGCCAGCAGCCCCGGACTAGCGGGGGAGGATACGCAGTATTTT.

The table lists this clonotype with many counts. V is TRBV29-1 and J is TRBJ1-6, with TRBD1 identical over 7 bases. With V trimmed by 1 base and J by 10 bases, 7 bases remained unmatched. Germline lookup yields CDR1 SQVTM and CDR2 ANQGSEA. CDR3 length: 14 amino acids. CDR3 sequence reads: CSVEGKGADSPLHF. The CDR3 DNA follows: TGCAGCGTTGAAGGAAAGGGGGCAGACTCACCCCTCCACTTT.

Points on this clonotype: Given a much more abundant clone one base away, this may be a read error. The chain combines TRBV24-1 with TRBJ2-5; 8 nucleotides match TRBD2. Germline V CDR1 and CDR2: KGHDR, SFDVKD. V was pared by 5 bases and J by 2 bases, with 9 bases of the junction left unmatched. The length of the CDR3 is 16 residues. The CDR3 coding sequence is TGTGCCACCAGTGGTGCAACTAGCGGAGTTCAAGAGACCCAGTACTTC. It yields the protein CATSGATSGVQETQYF.

This clonotype is a singleton in its sample. The V gene is TRBV9, the J gene TRBJ1-2; no firm D call. Germline CDR1 reads SGDLS; CDR2 reads YYNGEE. V lost 4 bases, J lost 2 bases, and 12 bases lay in between. The CDR3 consists of 14 residues. The CDR3, as DNA: TGTGCCAGCAGCCAAGTTCTAACGAACTATGGCTACACCTTC. Translating gives CASSQVLTNYGYTF. Drawing the rest from reference TRBV9 and TRBJ1-2, the complete variable domain is DSGVTQTPKHLITATGQRVTLRCSPRSGDLSVYWYQQSLDQGLQFLIQYYNGEERAKGNILERFSAQQFPDLHSELNLSSLELGDSALYFCASSQVLTNYGYTFGSGTRLTVV.

This clonotype appeared many times. The chain employs TRBV6-5 and TRBJ1-4; TRBD1 aligns across 8 bases. V was clipped by 6 bases and J by 10 bases; unmatched bases: 7. The CDR3 sequence is 13 residues long. Germline CDR1 is MNHEY and CDR2 is SVGAGI. CDR3 protein: CASSSLQGGKLFF. In DNA, the CDR3 is TGTGCCAGCAGCTCGCTACAGGGGGGAAAACTGTTTTTT.

At least ten counts were recorded for this clonotype. V gene TRBV29-1 combines with J gene TRBJ1-1; 11 nucleotides match TRBD1. V dropped 6 bases and J dropped 4; count of bases not matched to a gene: 7. CDR1 SQVTM and CDR2 ANQGSEA come from the germline V gene. The length of the CDR3 is 14 residues. The chain's CDR3 is CSVNVGTGGTEAFF. As DNA, the CDR3 is TGCAGCGTCAATGTGGGGACAGGGGGCACTGAAGCTTTCTTT.

Comments on this clonotype: The junction shows a germline mismatch at one end, possibly a read error. The chain has TRBV11-3 and TRBJ1-1; a possible D gene is TRBD1 (5 bases). From germline, CDR1 is SGHNT and CDR2 YENEEA. The CDR3 extends over 9 amino acids. CDR3 sequence (DNA): TGCGCCAGCAGCCAAGGGGAGGCGTTT. This codes for CASSQGEAF.

The J gene is TRBJ1-4, the V gene TRBV7-9; D call uncertain. Per germline, CDR1 SEHNR and CDR2 FQNEAQ (reference sequence). The CDR3 totals 12 residues. V was shortened by 2 bases and J by 10 bases, with 8 bases between the two germline ends. CDR3 DNA sequence: TGTGCCAGCAGCTTACGGATCGGAAAACTGTTTTTT. It encodes CASSLRIGKLFF.

This clonotype came up many times. This sequence joins TRBV7-3 and TRBJ2-5; no clear D. Germline CDR1 and CDR2: SGHTA and FQGTGA. V was cut by 0 bases and J by 5 bases, with 7 bases left in between. The CDR3 spans 13 residues. The CDR3 coding sequence is TGTGCCAGCAGCTTAACCCCACACGAGACCCAGTACTTC. This codes for CASSLTPHETQYF.

The rearrangement links TRBV2 to TRBJ1-5; D is unclear. The germline CDR1 and CDR2 sequences are SNHLY and FYNNEI. The V end was cut by 4 bases, the J end by 3 bases, with 7 bases between. The CDR3 sequence is 13 residues long. DNA of the CDR3: TGTGCCAGCAGTGCGCAACCCAATCAGCCCCAGCATTTT. Its protein product is CASSAQPNQPQHF.

The chain employs TRBV19 and TRBJ1-2; D gene uncertain. The CDR3 contains 9 residues. Trimming took 2 bases from V and 10 from J, leaving 2 bases between them. In germline, CDR1 is LNHDA, CDR2 SQIVND (reference sequence). The CDR3 bases are TGTGCCAGTAGTATACCCTACACCTTC. Translation gives CASSIPYTF.